The rows below give T cell receptor beta chains drawn from one sample of a study of shared clonotypes between healthy human individuals. Generated by immunoSEQ multiplex PCR, the TCRdb table keeps only in-frame clones and is missing some. The sample includes 490,000 or so clones, 79% of them seen just once. The sample comprised PBMCs. The receptors were sampled from a woman in her 40s in good health. Some clones in this sample may be carry-over from other donors' samples. CDR3s include the opening cysteine and the closing phenylalanine or tryptophan. D genes are given only for firm matches. The size of a clone is reported for some rows only, either as once, few or many, or as a class for expanded clones.

J gene: TRBJ2-3
D gene: TRBD2
V gene: TRBV5-1
clone size: once
CDR3 DNA: TGCGCCAGCAGCCGCCGGGGTAGCGGGAGTGCAGATACGCAGTATTTT
CDR3 protein: CASSRRGSGSADTQYF

J gene: TRBJ1-1
D gene: TRBD1
V gene: TRBV19
clone size: -
CDR3 DNA: TGTGCCAGTCGCAGACAGGGAACCACTGAAGCTTTCTTT
CDR3 protein: CASRRQGTTEAFF

J gene: TRBJ1-2
D gene: -
V gene: TRBV7-9
clone size: -
CDR3 DNA: TGTGCCAGCAGCTTAGCTTTCGTGGGCTACACCTTC
CDR3 protein: CASSLAFVGYTF

J gene: TRBJ1-1
D gene: TRBD1
V gene: TRBV27
clone size: -
CDR3 DNA: TGTGCCAGCAGTTTCGCGGGCCGACAGGGAATAACTTTCTTT
CDR3 protein: CASSFAGRQGITFF

J gene: TRBJ2-7
D gene: -
V gene: TRBV7-2
clone size: -
CDR3 DNA: TGTGCCAGCAGCTTAGTTTCGGGGTCTGGGTACGAGCAGTACTTC
CDR3 protein: CASSLVSGSGYEQYF

J gene: TRBJ1-2
D gene: TRBD1
V gene: TRBV7-3
clone size: -
CDR3 DNA: TGTGCCAGCGGGACAGGGCCTATGGACTATGGCTACACCTTC
CDR3 protein: CASGTGPMDYGYTF

J gene: TRBJ1-4
D gene: -
V gene: TRBV7-2
clone size: -
CDR3 DNA: TGTGCCAGCAGCTCGACCGGGCCGCTAACGGGGTCTTTTGAAAAACTGTTTTTT
CDR3 protein: CASSSTGPLTGSFEKLFF

J gene: TRBJ2-4
D gene: -
V gene: TRBV9
clone size: -
CDR3 DNA: TGTGCCAGCAGCCCAGGACTAACACTAGCCAAAAACATTCAGTACTTC
CDR3 protein: CASSPGLTLAKNIQYF

J gene: TRBJ2-2
D gene: -
V gene: TRBV7-9
clone size: -
CDR3 DNA: TGTGCCAGCAGCCATGGGGCCGGCGGGAACACCGGGGAGCTGTTTTTT
CDR3 protein: CASSHGAGGNTGELFF

J gene: TRBJ1-5
D gene: -
V gene: TRBV18
clone size: few
CDR3 DNA: TGTGCCAGCTCACCGGGGGTGGAGCAGCCCCAGCATTTT
CDR3 protein: CASSPGVEQPQHF

J gene: TRBJ2-7
D gene: -
V gene: TRBV19
clone size: -
CDR3 DNA: TGTGCCAGTAGTAGGGGACGGAGCGAGGAGCAGTACTTC
CDR3 protein: CASSRGRSEEQYF

J gene: TRBJ1-2
D gene: TRBD1
V gene: TRBV28
clone size: few
CDR3 DNA: TGTGCCAGCAGTCCACCCCCGGGGACAGGGGAAGGCTATGGCTACACCTTC
CDR3 protein: CASSPPPGTGEGYGYTF

J gene: TRBJ2-7
D gene: TRBD1
V gene: TRBV28
clone size: -
CDR3 DNA: TGTGCCAGCAGTTTCACGATTCCCCGGGACAGGGTCTACGAGCAGTACTTC
CDR3 protein: CASSFTIPRDRVYEQYF

J gene: TRBJ2-1
D gene: TRBD1
V gene: TRBV18
clone size: -
CDR3 DNA: TGTGCCAGCTCACCGAAGACAGGGGGGGATGAGCAGTTCTTC
CDR3 protein: CASSPKTGGDEQFF